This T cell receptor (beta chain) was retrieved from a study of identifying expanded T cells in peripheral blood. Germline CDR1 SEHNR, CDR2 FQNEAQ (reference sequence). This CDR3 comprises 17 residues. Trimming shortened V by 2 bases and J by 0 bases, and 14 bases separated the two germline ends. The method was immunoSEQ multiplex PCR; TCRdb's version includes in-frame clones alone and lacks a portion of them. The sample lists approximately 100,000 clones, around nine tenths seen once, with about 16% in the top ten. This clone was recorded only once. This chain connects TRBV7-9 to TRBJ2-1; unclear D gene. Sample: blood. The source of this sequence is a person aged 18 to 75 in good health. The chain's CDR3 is CASSLPLYQSSYNEQFF. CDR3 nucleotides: TGTGCCAGCAGCTTACCGCTTTACCAGAGCTCCTACAATGAGCAGTTCTTC.